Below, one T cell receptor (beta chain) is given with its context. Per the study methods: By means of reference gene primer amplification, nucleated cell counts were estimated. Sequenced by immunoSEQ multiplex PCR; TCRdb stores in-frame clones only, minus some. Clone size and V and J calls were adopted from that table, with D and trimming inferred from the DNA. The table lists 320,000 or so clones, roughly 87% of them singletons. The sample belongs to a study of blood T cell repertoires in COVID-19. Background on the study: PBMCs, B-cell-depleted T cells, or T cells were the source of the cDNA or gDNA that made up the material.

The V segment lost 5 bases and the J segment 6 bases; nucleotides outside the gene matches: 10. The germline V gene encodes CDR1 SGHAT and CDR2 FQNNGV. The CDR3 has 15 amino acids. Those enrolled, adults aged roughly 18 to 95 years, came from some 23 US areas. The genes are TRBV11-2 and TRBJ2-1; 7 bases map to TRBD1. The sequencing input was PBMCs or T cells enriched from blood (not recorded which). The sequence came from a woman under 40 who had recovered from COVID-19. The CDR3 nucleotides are TGTGCCAGCAGCCTAGGCCAACAGGGGTTCAATGAGCAGTTCTTC. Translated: CASSLGQQGFNEQFF.